These T cell receptor beta chains were read from a single sample in a study of post-analysis software for immune sequencing data. TCRdb reprocessed the PCR reads via MiXCR and lists one record per CDR3 protein. The table has roughly 160,000 distinct CDR3 sequences, about 34% seen once. The sequences come from blood, collected after autologous hematopoietic stem cell transplantation. These receptors were collected from a girl between 5 and 17 years old with multiple sclerosis. Both conserved end residues are part of each CDR3. D genes are given only for firm matches. The size of a clone is reported for some rows only, either as once, few or many, or as a class for expanded clones.

d_gene: -
v_gene: TRBV15
j_gene: TRBJ2-6
len: 17
abundance: -
CDR3aa: CATSRDGTRSGANVLTF
CDR3nt: TGTGCCACCAGCAGAGATGGGACCCGCTCTGGGGCCAACGTCCTGACTTTC

d_gene: -
v_gene: TRBV7-6
j_gene: TRBJ2-5
len: 15
abundance: once
CDR3aa: CASSPPPDPQETQYF
CDR3nt: TGTGCCAGCAGCCCCCCCCCTGACCCCCAAGAGACCCAGTACTTC

d_gene: TRBD1
v_gene: TRBV6-1
j_gene: TRBJ2-3
len: 15
abundance: -
CDR3aa: CASSGKGALVDTQYF
CDR3nt: TGTGCCAGCAGTGGCAAGGGGGCCTTGGTAGATACGCAGTATTTT

d_gene: -
v_gene: TRBV9
j_gene: TRBJ2-1
len: 14
abundance: -
CDR3aa: CASSPGDFFDEQFF
CDR3nt: TGTGCCAGCAGCCCTGGGGACTTTTTCGATGAGCAGTTCTTC

d_gene: TRBD2
v_gene: TRBV6-1
j_gene: TRBJ2-1
len: 15
abundance: -
CDR3aa: CASRTGTSGSNEQFF
CDR3nt: TGTGCCAGCAGAACCGGGACTAGCGGGAGTAATGAGCAGTTCTTC

d_gene: TRBD1
v_gene: TRBV20-1
j_gene: TRBJ2-2
len: 16
abundance: -
CDR3aa: CSARDRDRGDTGELFF
CDR3nt: TGCAGTGCTAGAGATCGGGACAGGGGTGACACCGGGGAGCTGTTTTTT

d_gene: TRBD1
v_gene: TRBV5-1
j_gene: TRBJ1-1
len: 15
abundance: -
CDR3aa: CASSSTGTGNRMAFF
CDR3nt: TGCGCCAGCAGCTCCACCGGGACAGGAAATCGGATGGCTTTCTTT

d_gene: TRBD2
v_gene: TRBV11-2
j_gene: TRBJ2-1
len: 16
abundance: -
CDR3aa: CASREVAGSSYNEQFF
CDR3nt: TGTGCCAGCAGAGAAGTAGCGGGGAGCTCCTACAATGAGCAGTTCTTC

d_gene: TRBD2
v_gene: TRBV24-1
j_gene: TRBJ2-1
len: 19
abundance: -
CDR3aa: CATSGASGTSVRPNNEQFF
CDR3nt: TGTGCCACCAGTGGTGCTTCCGGGACTAGCGTCCGCCCCAACAATGAGCAGTTCTTC

d_gene: -
v_gene: TRBV20-1
j_gene: TRBJ2-3
len: 15
abundance: -
CDR3aa: CSAPGGSGGTDTQYF
CDR3nt: TGCAGTGCCCCCGGGGGTAGCGGAGGCACAGATACGCAGTATTTT

d_gene: -
v_gene: TRBV10-3
j_gene: TRBJ1-2
len: 15
abundance: few
CDR3aa: CAISELGGRPDGYTF
CDR3nt: TGTGCCATCAGTGAGTTGGGGGGGCGCCCCGATGGCTACACCTTC

d_gene: -
v_gene: TRBV12-3/TRBV12-4
j_gene: TRBJ2-7
len: 14
abundance: -
CDR3aa: CASSWGRAAYEQYF
CDR3nt: TGTGCCAGCAGCTGGGGGCGGGCCGCCTACGAGCAGTACTTC

d_gene: TRBD2
v_gene: TRBV7-6
j_gene: TRBJ2-7
len: 17
abundance: many
CDR3aa: CASSPQRAGGRYNEQYF
CDR3nt: TGTGCCAGCAGCCCACAACGGGCGGGCGGGAGGTATAACGAGCAGTACTTC

d_gene: -
v_gene: TRBV28
j_gene: TRBJ2-6
len: 13
abundance: few
CDR3aa: CASRGSGANVLTF
CDR3nt: TGTGCCAGCAGGGGCTCTGGGGCCAACGTCCTGACTTTC

d_gene: TRBD1
v_gene: TRBV10-2
j_gene: TRBJ1-5
len: 15
abundance: -
CDR3aa: CASRHTDRTNQPQHF
CDR3nt: TGCGCCAGCAGGCACACGGACAGGACTAATCAGCCCCAGCATTTT

d_gene: TRBD2
v_gene: TRBV10-3
j_gene: TRBJ2-1
len: 19
abundance: few
CDR3aa: CAIGSYGLAGGSTYNEQFF
CDR3nt: TGTGCCATCGGGTCTTACGGACTAGCGGGAGGTAGTACCTACAATGAGCAGTTCTTC

d_gene: TRBD1
v_gene: TRBV12-3/TRBV12-4
j_gene: TRBJ1-6
len: 16
abundance: -
CDR3aa: CASSPPTGASNSPLHF
CDR3nt: TGTGCCAGCAGTCCACCGACAGGGGCCTCGAATTCACCCCTCCACTTT

d_gene: -
v_gene: TRBV5-1
j_gene: TRBJ2-5
len: 15
abundance: -
CDR3aa: CANSLAGTEKETQYF
CDR3nt: TGCGCCAACAGCTTGGCGGGGACGGAGAAAGAGACCCAGTACTTC

d_gene: -
v_gene: TRBV3-1
j_gene: TRBJ1-2
len: 13
abundance: few
CDR3aa: CASGGGLNYGYTF
CDR3nt: TGTGCCAGCGGCGGCGGACTAAACTATGGCTACACCTTC

d_gene: TRBD2
v_gene: TRBV7-2
j_gene: TRBJ2-1
len: 15
abundance: few
CDR3aa: CASSLEAGGYNEQFF
CDR3nt: TGTGCCAGCAGCTTAGAGGCGGGAGGATACAATGAGCAGTTCTTC

d_gene: TRBD1
v_gene: TRBV20-1
j_gene: TRBJ2-5
len: 17
abundance: few
CDR3aa: CSARDLRADRAMETQYF
CDR3nt: TGCAGTGCTAGAGATCTCCGAGCGGACAGGGCGATGGAGACCCAGTACTTC

d_gene: -
v_gene: TRBV28
j_gene: TRBJ1-5
len: 13
abundance: few
CDR3aa: CASTSQNNQPQHF
CDR3nt: TGTGCCAGCACATCGCAGAACAATCAGCCCCAGCATTTT

d_gene: -
v_gene: TRBV6-1
j_gene: TRBJ2-7
len: 11
abundance: few
CDR3aa: CASILAYEQYF
CDR3nt: TGTGCCAGCATCCTAGCATACGAGCAGTACTTC

d_gene: -
v_gene: TRBV11-2
j_gene: TRBJ2-7
len: 14
abundance: -
CDR3aa: CASSAGQNPYEQYF
CDR3nt: TGTGCCAGCAGCGCGGGACAGAATCCCTACGAGCAGTACTTC

d_gene: TRBD1
v_gene: TRBV20-1
j_gene: TRBJ1-1
len: 13
abundance: few
CDR3aa: CSAPQGARTEAFF
CDR3nt: TGCAGTGCTCCACAGGGGGCGCGGACTGAAGCTTTCTTT

d_gene: -
v_gene: TRBV28
j_gene: TRBJ1-5
len: 12
abundance: -
CDR3aa: CASSFVGQPQHF
CDR3nt: TGTGCCAGCAGTTTCGTAGGTCAGCCCCAGCATTTT

d_gene: -
v_gene: TRBV12-5
j_gene: TRBJ2-5
len: 15
abundance: -
CDR3aa: CASGLVKSFQETQYF
CDR3nt: TGTGCTAGTGGTTTGGTTAAGTCTTTCCAAGAGACCCAGTACTTC

d_gene: -
v_gene: TRBV4-2
j_gene: TRBJ2-2
len: 16
abundance: -
CDR3aa: CASSQDQGSGTGELFF
CDR3nt: TGTGCCAGCAGCCAAGACCAGGGGTCAGGGACCGGGGAGCTGTTTTTT

d_gene: TRBD1
v_gene: TRBV5-5
j_gene: TRBJ2-6
len: 16
abundance: -
CDR3aa: CASSLTGGSGANVLTF
CDR3nt: TGTGCCAGCAGCTTGACAGGGGGTAGTGGGGCCAACGTCCTGACTTTC

d_gene: TRBD1
v_gene: TRBV7-3
j_gene: TRBJ2-6
len: 20
abundance: many
CDR3aa: CASSLNAGTGGNSGANVLTF
CDR3nt: TGTGCCAGCAGCTTAAATGCCGGGACAGGGGGTAATTCTGGGGCCAACGTCCTGACTTTC

d_gene: -
v_gene: TRBV20-1
j_gene: TRBJ2-3
len: 15
abundance: -
CDR3aa: CSASDQTIMTDTQYF
CDR3nt: TGCAGTGCTTCAGATCAAACAATTATGACAGATACGCAGTATTTT

d_gene: TRBD2
v_gene: TRBV12-3/TRBV12-4
j_gene: TRBJ2-5
len: 19
abundance: -
CDR3aa: CASSFNPSGLAGGIETQYF
CDR3nt: TGTGCCAGCAGTTTCAACCCAAGCGGACTAGCGGGAGGTATCGAGACCCAGTACTTC

d_gene: -
v_gene: TRBV7-2
j_gene: TRBJ1-2
len: 15
abundance: -
CDR3aa: CASSPSPGSNYGHTF
CDR3nt: TGTGCCAGCAGCCCGAGCCCGGGCTCTAACTATGGCCACACCTTC

d_gene: TRBD1
v_gene: TRBV6-1
j_gene: TRBJ2-3
len: 13
abundance: -
CDR3aa: CASGVSRGDTQYF
CDR3nt: TGTGCCAGCGGTGTTTCCAGGGGGGATACGCAGTATTTT

d_gene: -
v_gene: TRBV7-6
j_gene: TRBJ1-1
len: 14
abundance: few
CDR3aa: CASSLDRGATEAFF
CDR3nt: TGTGCCAGCAGCTTAGACCGGGGGGCGACTGAAGCTTTCTTT

d_gene: -
v_gene: TRBV12-3/TRBV12-4
j_gene: TRBJ2-5
len: 14
abundance: -
CDR3aa: CASSLRTAEGTQYF
CDR3nt: TGTGCCAGTAGTTTGCGGACGGCAGAGGGGACCCAGTACTTC

d_gene: TRBD1
v_gene: TRBV5-1
j_gene: TRBJ1-2
len: 16
abundance: many
CDR3aa: CASSDEGTGDGYGYTF
CDR3nt: TGCGCCAGCAGCGACGAGGGAACAGGGGATGGCTATGGCTACACCTTC

d_gene: -
v_gene: TRBV7-9
j_gene: TRBJ2-1
len: 15
abundance: -
CDR3aa: CASSPAVDSYNEQFF
CDR3nt: TGTGCCAGCAGCCCAGCGGTAGACTCCTACAATGAGCAGTTCTTC

d_gene: -
v_gene: TRBV28
j_gene: TRBJ1-5
len: 16
abundance: few
CDR3aa: CASSLIGGGGNQPQHF
CDR3nt: TGTGCCAGCAGTTTAATAGGGGGTGGAGGGAATCAGCCCCAGCATTTT

d_gene: -
v_gene: TRBV6-2/TRBV6-3
j_gene: TRBJ2-6
len: 15
abundance: -
CDR3aa: CASSPLESGANVRTF
CDR3nt: TGTGCCAGCAGCCCCCTAGAGTCTGGGGCCAACGTCCGGACTTTC